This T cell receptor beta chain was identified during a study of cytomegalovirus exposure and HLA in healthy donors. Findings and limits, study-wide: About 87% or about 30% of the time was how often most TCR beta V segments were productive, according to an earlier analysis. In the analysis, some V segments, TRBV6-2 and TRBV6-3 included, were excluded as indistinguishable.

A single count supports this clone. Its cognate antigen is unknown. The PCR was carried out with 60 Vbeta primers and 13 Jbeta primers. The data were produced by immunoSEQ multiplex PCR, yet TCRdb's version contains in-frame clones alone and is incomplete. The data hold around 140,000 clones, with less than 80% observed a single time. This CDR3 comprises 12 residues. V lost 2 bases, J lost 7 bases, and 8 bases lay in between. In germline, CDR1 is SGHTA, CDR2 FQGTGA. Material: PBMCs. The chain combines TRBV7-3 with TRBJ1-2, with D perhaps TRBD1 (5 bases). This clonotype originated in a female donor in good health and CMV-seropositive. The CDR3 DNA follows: TGTGCCAGCAGCTTAGGGACTTGTGGCTACACCTTC. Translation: CASSLGTCGYTF. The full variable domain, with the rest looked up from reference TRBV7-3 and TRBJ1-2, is GAGVSQTPSNKVTEKGKYVELRCDPISGHTALYWYRQSLGQGPEFLIYFQGTGAADDSGLPNDRFFAVRPEGSVSTLKIQRTERGDSAVYLCASSLGTCGYTFGSGTRLTVV.